This TCR beta chain was sequenced in a study of T cell repertoires in cytomegalovirus infection. Study overall: TCR beta signatures that were public indicated CMV infection and matching HLA type.

Using its own MiXCR run on the reads, TCRdb lists one record per CDR3 protein. Counted here are about 740,000 distinct CDR3 sequences, 35% occurring once; the ten biggest clones make up about 2.8%. Trimming took 6 bases from V and 0 from J, leaving 12 bases between them. The CDR3 has 14 amino acids. The germline V gene encodes CDR1 DFQATT and CDR2 SNEGSKA (reference sequence). The clonotype comes from a human donor in good health (CMV status not recorded). Some clones in this sample may be carry-over from other donors' samples. The genes are TRBV20-1 and TRBJ1-5; a weak D match, TRBD1 (6 bases). Sequenced input: PBMCs. DNA for the CDR3: TGCAGTGCCCTGGGACATCCTAGCAATCAGCCCCAGCATTTT. This gives the protein CSALGHPSNQPQHF.